The sequence of this TCR beta chain was determined in a study of blood T cell repertoires in COVID-19. Across the whole study: PBMCs, B-cell-depleted T cells, or T cells provided the cDNA or gDNA that made up the material.

The CDR3 is 16 amino acids. Germline V gene lookup returns CDR1 KGHSH and CDR2 LQKENI. V lost 6 bases and J lost 6, with 24 bases in between. Authors' methods: Counts of nucleated cells, estimated from reference gene primer amplification, were obtained. Clones were sequenced by immunoSEQ multiplex PCR, and TCRdb holds only the in-frame ones, with some missing. D and trimming were read from the DNA, whereas the V and J calls and clone size are those reported in that table. The sample has some 330,000 clones; approximately 84% are singletons. Individuals aged roughly 18 to 95 years were recruited from 20 to 25 US areas.

The specimen was PBMCs or T cells enriched from blood (not recorded which). This sequence was found in a man aged 25-40 years who had recovered from COVID-19. The gene calls are TRBV18 and TRBJ2-7; D is perhaps TRBD2 (6 bases). CDR3 sequence: CASSKTHGSGEREQYF. The CDR3 nucleotides read TGTGCCAGCTCCAAGACCCACGGGTCGGGAGAGCGCGAGCAGTACTTC.